The T cell receptor (beta chain) under discussion was sequenced for a study of cytomegalovirus exposure and HLA in healthy donors. 13 Jbeta primers and 60 Vbeta primers were used for the PCR. Method: immunoSEQ multiplex PCR; TCRdb's copy keeps in-frame clones and lacks some. In the table there are about 100,000 clones, 50% to 70% of which are singletons. Regarding this clone: As yet, its antigen is unknown.

After removal of 2 bases from V and 4 bases from J, the junction contained 1 base not matched to a gene. Germline assignment: CDR1 WNHNN and CDR2 SYGVQD (reference sequence). The CDR3 spans 15 residues. Study-level results: The authors listed some 160 TCR beta chains as cytomegalovirus-associated.

The genes are TRBV10-1 and TRBJ2-1, with TRBD2 matching 11 bases. Source material: PBMCs. The sequence derives from a human donor in good health. The CDR3 DNA reads TGCGCCAGCAGTGAGAGACTAGCGGGATACAATGAGCAGTTCTTC. Translated, it gives CASSERLAGYNEQFF.